This T cell receptor beta chain was recorded in a study of CD4+ T cells in melanoma. Study observations and caveats: A reported correlation linked neoantigen-specific CD4+ T cells to CD8+, macrophage and B cell function.

The CDR3 extends over 18 amino acids. Germline V lookup: CDR1 SNHLY, CDR2 FYNNEI. The germline V and J ends were trimmed by 2 bases and 9 bases, with 26 bases remaining between them. This clone appeared a few times. What it binds is not known. The table came from immunoSEQ multiplex PCR; TCRdb's copy has only in-frame clones and leaves some out. The sample consists of about 140,000 clones, 80% to 95% of them appearing once. The source of this sequence is a human donor with melanoma. V usage is TRBV2 and J usage is TRBJ2-1; either TRBD1 or TRBD2 may fit D (6 bases each). CDR3 sequence reads: CASSERGVRGGVFGEQFF. In DNA form, the CDR3 reads TGTGCCAGCAGTGAAAGGGGGGTACGAGGAGGGGTATTCGGTGAGCAGTTCTTC.